This T cell receptor (beta chain) was identified in a study of blood T cell repertoires in COVID-19. Study-wide background: The United States, Italy and Spain were the sources of the acute and convalescent COVID-19 samples. Sources were T cells, B-cell-depleted T cells, or PBMCs; the material itself was cDNA or gDNA.

Produced via immunoSEQ multiplex PCR; TCRdb's table is partial and in-frame only. This sample has approximately 65,000 clones, with about 86% found just once. Per the germline V gene, CDR1 is MNHEY and CDR2 is SMNVEV (reference sequence). The CDR3 spans 15 residues. The trim removed 6 bases at V and 4 bases at J, leaving 8 bases unmatched. The source of this sequence is a man aged 45 to 65 with acute or convalescent COVID-19. Sequenced: peripheral blood. This sequence joins TRBV27 and TRBJ1-3; 8 bases match TRBD1. The CDR3 region is CASRLQGAEGNTIYF. The CDR3 region has the DNA TGTGCCAGCAGGCTGCAGGGGGCAGAAGGAAACACCATATATTTT.